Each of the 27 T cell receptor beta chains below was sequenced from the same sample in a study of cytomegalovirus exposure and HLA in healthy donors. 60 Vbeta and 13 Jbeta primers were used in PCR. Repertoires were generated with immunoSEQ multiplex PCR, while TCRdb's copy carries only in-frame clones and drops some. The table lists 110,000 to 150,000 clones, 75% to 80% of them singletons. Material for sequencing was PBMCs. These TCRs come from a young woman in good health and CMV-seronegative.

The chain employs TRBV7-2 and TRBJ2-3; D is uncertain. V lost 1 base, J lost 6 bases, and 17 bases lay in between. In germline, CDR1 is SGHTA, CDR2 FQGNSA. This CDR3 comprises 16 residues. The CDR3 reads CASSLVWAASKDTQYF. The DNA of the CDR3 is TGTGCCAGCAGCTTAGTGTGGGCCGCCAGCAAGGATACGCAGTATTTT.

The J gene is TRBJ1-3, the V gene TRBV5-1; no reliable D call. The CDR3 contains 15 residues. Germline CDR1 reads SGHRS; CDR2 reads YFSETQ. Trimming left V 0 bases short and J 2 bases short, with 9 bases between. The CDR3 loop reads CASSLGAFAGNTIYF. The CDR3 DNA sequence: TGCGCCAGCAGCTTGGGGGCATTCGCTGGAAACACCATATATTTT.

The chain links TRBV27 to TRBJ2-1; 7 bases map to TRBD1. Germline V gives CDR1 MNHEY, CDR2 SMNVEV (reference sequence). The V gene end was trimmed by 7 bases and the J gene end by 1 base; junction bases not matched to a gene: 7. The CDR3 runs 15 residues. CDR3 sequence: CASMGGDRSYNEQFF. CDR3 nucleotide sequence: TGTGCCAGCATGGGTGGGGACAGATCCTACAATGAGCAGTTCTTC.

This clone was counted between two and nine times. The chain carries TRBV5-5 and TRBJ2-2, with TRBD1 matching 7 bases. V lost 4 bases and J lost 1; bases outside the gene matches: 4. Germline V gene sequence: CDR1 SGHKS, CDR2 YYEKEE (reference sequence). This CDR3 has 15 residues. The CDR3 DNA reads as TGTGCCAGCAGCGGGGGACAGCTGAACACCGGGGAGCTGTTTTTT. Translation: CASSGGQLNTGELFF.

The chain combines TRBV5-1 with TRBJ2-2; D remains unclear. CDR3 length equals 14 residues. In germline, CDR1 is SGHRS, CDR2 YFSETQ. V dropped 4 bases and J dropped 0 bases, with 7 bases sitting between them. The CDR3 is CASSSSPNTGELFF. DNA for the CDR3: TGCGCCAGCAGCAGTAGCCCGAACACCGGGGAGCTGTTTTTT.

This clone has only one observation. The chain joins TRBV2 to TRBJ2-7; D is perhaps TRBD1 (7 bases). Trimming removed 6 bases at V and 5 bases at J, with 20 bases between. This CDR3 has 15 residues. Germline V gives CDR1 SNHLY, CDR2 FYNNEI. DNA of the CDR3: TGTGCCAGCAGGAAGACTAGACAGGGAAAGAACGAGCAGTACTTC. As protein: CASRKTRQGKNEQYF. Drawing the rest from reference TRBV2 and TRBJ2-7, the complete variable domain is EPEVTQTPSHQVTQMGQEVILRCVPISNHLYFYWYRQILGQKVEFLVSFYNNEISEKSEIFDDQFSVERPDGSNFTLKIRSTKLEDSAMYFCASRKTRQGKNEQYFGPGTRLTVT.

In nucleotides, the CDR3 is TGTGCCAGCAAGGGTTCAGGGGGCGGTCAGCCCCAGCATTTT. Translated, it gives CASKGSGGGQPQHF. The chain links TRBV6-5 to TRBJ1-5, with 8 bases aligning to TRBD1. J lost 6 bases, V lost 7 bases, and 8 bases had no gene match. The CDR3 runs to 14 residues. Germline-derived CDR1 and CDR2 are MNHEY and SVGAGI.

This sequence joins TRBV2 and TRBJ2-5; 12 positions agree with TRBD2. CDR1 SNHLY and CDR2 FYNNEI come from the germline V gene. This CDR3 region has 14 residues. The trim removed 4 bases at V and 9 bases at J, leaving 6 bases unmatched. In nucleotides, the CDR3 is TGTGCCAGCAGTGGGAGGGCTAGCGGGGGGGCCCAGTACTTC. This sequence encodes CASSGRASGGAQYF.

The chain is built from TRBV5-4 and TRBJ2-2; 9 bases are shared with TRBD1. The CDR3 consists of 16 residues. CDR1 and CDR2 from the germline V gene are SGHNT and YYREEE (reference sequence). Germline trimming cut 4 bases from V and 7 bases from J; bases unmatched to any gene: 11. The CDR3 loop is CASSAGQGRYDGELFF. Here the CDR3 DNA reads TGTGCCAGCAGCGCGGGACAGGGCCGTTACGACGGGGAGCTGTTTTTT.

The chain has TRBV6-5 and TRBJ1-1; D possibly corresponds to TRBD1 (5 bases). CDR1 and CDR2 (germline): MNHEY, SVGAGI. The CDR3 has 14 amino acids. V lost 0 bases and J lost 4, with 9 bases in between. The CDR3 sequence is CASSYSWQGTEAFF. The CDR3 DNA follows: TGTGCCAGCAGTTACTCGTGGCAGGGCACTGAAGCTTTCTTT.

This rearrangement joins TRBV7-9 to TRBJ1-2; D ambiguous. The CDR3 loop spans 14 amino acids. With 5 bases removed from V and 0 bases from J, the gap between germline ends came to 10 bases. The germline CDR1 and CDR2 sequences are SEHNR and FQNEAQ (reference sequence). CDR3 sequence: CASSQPQTNYGYTF. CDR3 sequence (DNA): TGTGCCAGCAGCCAACCTCAGACTAACTATGGCTACACCTTC.

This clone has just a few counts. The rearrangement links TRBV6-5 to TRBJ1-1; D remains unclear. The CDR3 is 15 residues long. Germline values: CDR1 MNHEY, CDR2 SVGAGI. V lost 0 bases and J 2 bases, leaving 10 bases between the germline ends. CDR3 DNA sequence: TGTGCCAGCAGTTACTCGAGAGGGATAAACACTGAAGCTTTCTTT. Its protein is CASSYSRGINTEAFF.

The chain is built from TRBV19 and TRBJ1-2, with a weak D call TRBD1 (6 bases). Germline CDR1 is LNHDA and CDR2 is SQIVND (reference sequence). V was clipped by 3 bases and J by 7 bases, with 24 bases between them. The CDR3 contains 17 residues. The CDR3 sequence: CASSMKQGSRPTRGYTF. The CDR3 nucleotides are TGTGCCAGTAGTATGAAGCAGGGGTCACGCCCCACTCGTGGCTACACCTTC.

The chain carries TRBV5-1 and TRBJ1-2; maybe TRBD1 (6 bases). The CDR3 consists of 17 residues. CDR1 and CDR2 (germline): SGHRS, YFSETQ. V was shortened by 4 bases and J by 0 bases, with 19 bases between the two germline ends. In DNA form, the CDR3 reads TGCGCCAGCAGCGGCGGGGGGGCAGTGGAGACTAACTATGGCTACACCTTC. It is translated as CASSGGGAVETNYGYTF.

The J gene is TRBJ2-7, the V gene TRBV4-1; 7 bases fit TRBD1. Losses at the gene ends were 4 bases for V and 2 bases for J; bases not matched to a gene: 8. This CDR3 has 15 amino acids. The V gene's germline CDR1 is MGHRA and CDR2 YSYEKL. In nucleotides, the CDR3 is TGCGCCAGCAGCCTTGTCCGGGACAGTCCCTACGAGCAGTACTTC. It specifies CASSLVRDSPYEQYF.

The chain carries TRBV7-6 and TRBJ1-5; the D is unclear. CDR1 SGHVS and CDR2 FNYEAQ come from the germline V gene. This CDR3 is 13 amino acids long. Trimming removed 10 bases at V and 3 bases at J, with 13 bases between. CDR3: CATTGGYNQPQHF. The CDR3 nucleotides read TGTGCCACCACGGGAGGGTACAATCAGCCCCAGCATTTT.

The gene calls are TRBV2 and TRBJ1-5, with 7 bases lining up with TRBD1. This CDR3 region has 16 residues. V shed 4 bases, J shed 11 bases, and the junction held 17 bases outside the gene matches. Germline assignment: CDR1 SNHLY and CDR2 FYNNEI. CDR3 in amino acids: CASSGSWDSFHQSQHF. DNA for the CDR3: TGTGCCAGCAGTGGTAGTTGGGACAGCTTCCATCAATCCCAGCATTTT. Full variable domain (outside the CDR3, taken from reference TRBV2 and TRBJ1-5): EPEVTQTPSHQVTQMGQEVILRCVPISNHLYFYWYRQILGQKVEFLVSFYNNEISEKSEIFDDQFSVERPDGSNFTLKIRSTKLEDSAMYFCASSGSWDSFHQSQHFGDGTRLSIL.

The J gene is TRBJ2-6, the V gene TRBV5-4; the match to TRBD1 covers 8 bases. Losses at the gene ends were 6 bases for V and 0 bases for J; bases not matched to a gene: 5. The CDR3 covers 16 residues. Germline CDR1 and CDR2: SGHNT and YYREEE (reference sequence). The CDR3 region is CASTLRGLSGANVLTF. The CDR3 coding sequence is TGTGCCAGCACCCTCAGGGGGCTCTCTGGGGCCAACGTCCTGACTTTC.

CDR3 nucleotides: TGTGCCAGCAGCTTAGTGACAGGGGTCTCCTACGAGCAGTACTTC. It encodes CASSLVTGVSYEQYF. This rearrangement joins TRBV11-2 to TRBJ2-7; 8 bases agree with TRBD1. The CDR3 extends over 15 amino acids. With 1 base clipped from V and 0 bases from J, the junction kept 2 bases outside the gene matches. Per the germline V gene, CDR1 is SGHAT and CDR2 is FQNNGV.

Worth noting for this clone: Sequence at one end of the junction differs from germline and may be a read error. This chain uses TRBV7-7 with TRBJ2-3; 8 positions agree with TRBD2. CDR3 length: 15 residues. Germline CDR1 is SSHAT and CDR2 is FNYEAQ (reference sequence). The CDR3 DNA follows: TGTGCTAGCAGCGCCCGGGAGGGTACGACAGATACGCAGTATTTT. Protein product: CASSAREGTTDTQYF.

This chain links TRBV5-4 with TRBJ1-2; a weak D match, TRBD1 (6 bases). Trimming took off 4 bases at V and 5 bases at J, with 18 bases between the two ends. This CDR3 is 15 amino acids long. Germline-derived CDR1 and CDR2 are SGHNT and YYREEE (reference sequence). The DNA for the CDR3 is TGTGCCAGCAGCGTACCTACGGGACACGAGTATGGCTACACCTTC. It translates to CASSVPTGHEYGYTF. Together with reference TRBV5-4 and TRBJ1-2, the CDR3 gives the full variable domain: ETGVTQSPTHLIKTRGQQVTLRCSSQSGHNTVSWYQQALGQGPQFIFQYYREEENGRGNFPPRFSGLQFPNYSSELNVNALELDDSALYLCASSVPTGHEYGYTFGSGTRLTVV.

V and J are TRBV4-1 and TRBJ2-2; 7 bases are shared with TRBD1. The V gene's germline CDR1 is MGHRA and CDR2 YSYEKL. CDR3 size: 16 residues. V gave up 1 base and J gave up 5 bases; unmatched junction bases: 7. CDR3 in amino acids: CASSQGRGGGTGELFF. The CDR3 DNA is TGCGCCAGCAGCCAAGGGAGAGGGGGCGGAACCGGGGAGCTGTTTTTT.

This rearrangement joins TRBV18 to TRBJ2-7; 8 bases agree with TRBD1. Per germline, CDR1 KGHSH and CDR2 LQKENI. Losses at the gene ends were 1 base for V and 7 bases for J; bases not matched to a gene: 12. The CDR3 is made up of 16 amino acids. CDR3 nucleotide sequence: TGTGCCAGCTCACCACTTCTCCGAGCGACAGGGGATGAGCAGTACTTC. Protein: CASSPLLRATGDEQYF.

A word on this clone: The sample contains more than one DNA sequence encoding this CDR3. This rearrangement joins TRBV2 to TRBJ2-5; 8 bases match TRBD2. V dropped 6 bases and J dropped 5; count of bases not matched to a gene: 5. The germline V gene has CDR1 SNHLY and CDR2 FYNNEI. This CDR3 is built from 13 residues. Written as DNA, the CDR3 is TGTGCCAGCAGGGGCACGGGAGGGGAGACCCAGTACTTC. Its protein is CASRGTGGETQYF.

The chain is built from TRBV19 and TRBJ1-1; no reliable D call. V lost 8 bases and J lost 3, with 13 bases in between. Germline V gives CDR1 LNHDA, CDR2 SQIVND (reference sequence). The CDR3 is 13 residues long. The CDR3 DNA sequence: TGTGCCAGTGGGGAGGGTGTTGACACTGAAGCTTTCTTT. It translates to CASGEGVDTEAFF.

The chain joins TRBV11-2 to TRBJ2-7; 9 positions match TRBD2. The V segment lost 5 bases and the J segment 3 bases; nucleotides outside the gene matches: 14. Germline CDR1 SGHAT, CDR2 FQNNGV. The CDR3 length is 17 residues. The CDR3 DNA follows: TGTGCCAGCAGCCCAGAGGTCCCAGCGGGGGGCTACTACGAGCAGTACTTC. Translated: CASSPEVPAGGYYEQYF.

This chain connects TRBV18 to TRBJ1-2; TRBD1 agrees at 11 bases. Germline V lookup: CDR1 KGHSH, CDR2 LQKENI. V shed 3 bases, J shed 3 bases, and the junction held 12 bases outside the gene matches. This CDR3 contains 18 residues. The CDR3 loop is CASSPLVLGQGADYGYTF. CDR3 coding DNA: TGTGCCAGCTCACCTCTCGTCTTAGGACAGGGGGCTGACTATGGCTACACCTTC. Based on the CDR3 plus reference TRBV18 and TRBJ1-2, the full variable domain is NAGVMQNPRHLVRRRGQEARLRCSPMKGHSHVYWYRQLPEEGLKFMVYLQKENIIDESGMPKERFSAEFPKEGPSILRIQQVVRGDSAAYFCASSPLVLGQGADYGYTFGSGTRLTVV.